The present TCR beta chain was sequenced within a study of blood T cell repertoires in COVID-19. On the study more broadly: In each case, the material was cDNA or gDNA derived from T cells, B-cell-depleted T cells, or PBMCs.

The authors' processing: Estimated nucleated cell counts came from reference gene primer amplification. Clones were sequenced by immunoSEQ multiplex PCR, and TCRdb holds only the in-frame ones, with some missing. That table is the source of V, J and clone size, and D and trimming were worked out from the DNA. Altogether roughly 430,000 clones are present, roughly 86% being singletons, with the ten largest covering 2% to 2.5%. This CDR3 comprises 18 residues. Germline V lookup: CDR1 LGHDT, CDR2 YNNKEL (reference sequence). V lost 4 bases and J 0 bases, leaving 19 bases between the germline ends. The rearrangement links TRBV3-1 (or the pseudogene TRBV3-2) to TRBJ1-5; D is perhaps TRBD1 (5 bases). The specimen sequenced was PBMCs or T cells enriched from blood (not recorded which). This TCR came from a woman aged 40 to 50 with acute COVID-19. The CDR3 loop is CASSPGRGVGFSNQPQHF. The CDR3, as DNA: TGTGCCAGCAGCCCCGGACGGGGGGTTGGTTTTAGCAATCAGCCCCAGCATTTT.